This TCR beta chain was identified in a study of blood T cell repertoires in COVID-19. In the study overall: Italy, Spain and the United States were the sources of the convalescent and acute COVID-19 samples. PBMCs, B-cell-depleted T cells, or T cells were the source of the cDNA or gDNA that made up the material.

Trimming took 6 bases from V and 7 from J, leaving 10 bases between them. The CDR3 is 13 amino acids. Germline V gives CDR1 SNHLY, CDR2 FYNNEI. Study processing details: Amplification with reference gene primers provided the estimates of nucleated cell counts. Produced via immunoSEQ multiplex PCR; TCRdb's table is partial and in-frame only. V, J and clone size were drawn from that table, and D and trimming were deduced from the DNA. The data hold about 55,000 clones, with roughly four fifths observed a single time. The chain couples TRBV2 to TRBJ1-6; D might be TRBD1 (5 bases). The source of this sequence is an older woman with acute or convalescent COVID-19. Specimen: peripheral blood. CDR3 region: CASRGHRNSPLHF. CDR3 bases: TGTGCCAGCAGGGGGCACCGAAATTCACCCCTCCACTTT.